The present TCR beta chain was sequenced within a study of OX40 agonist ivuxolimab in advanced cancers. Background on the study: Each patient was given ivuxolimab into a vein every 2 weeks, at 0.01 to 10 mg/kg.

Measured with immunoSEQ multiplex PCR; TCRdb has only the in-frame clones, and not every one. This sample has 55,000 to 65,000 clones; approximately 90% occur once, and the top ten carry just under 0.35%. This receptor was obtained from an adult with an advanced solid tumor such as melanoma, head and neck, liver or kidney cancer. The specimen was CD4+ or CD8+ T cells sorted from blood, collected in a trial of the OX40 agonist ivuxolimab.

CDR3 loop: CASSLLVGYQETQYF. The CDR3 nucleotides are TGTGCCAGCAGTTTGCTTGTGGGGTACCAAGAGACCCAGTACTTC. The chain uses TRBV6-5 and TRBJ2-5; D is unclear. The CDR3 loop spans 15 amino acids. Per the germline V gene, CDR1 is MNHEY and CDR2 is SVGAGI. The germline V and J ends were trimmed by 4 bases and 0 bases, with 12 bases remaining between them.